These 23 T cell receptor beta chains originate from one sample sequenced in a study of T cell repertoires in cytomegalovirus infection. Their specific antigens are unknown. TCRdb itself ran the reads through MiXCR, one entry per CDR3 protein. The sample consists of about 160,000 distinct CDR3 sequences, about 20% of them appearing once. Sequenced here: CD8+ T cells from cultured PBMCs, sampled from culture after CMV antigen stimulation. All receptors come from a human donor in good health (CMV status not recorded). Some clones in this sample may be carry-over from other donors' samples.

This clonotype has just a few counts. The chain couples TRBV12-3 or TRBV12-4 to TRBJ2-6; TRBD1 matches 10 bases. With 6 bases clipped from V and 0 bases from J, the junction kept 5 bases outside the gene matches. This CDR3 comprises 17 residues. The CDR3 loop is CASSGTGVTSGANVLTF. CDR3 bases: TGTGCCAGCAGCGGGACAGGGGTCACCTCTGGGGCCAACGTCCTGACTTTC.

This clonotype was picked up a small number of times. One junction end disagrees with the germline gene, perhaps due to a read error. V usage is TRBV4-3 and J usage is TRBJ1-1; D remains unclear. This CDR3 spans 14 amino acids. Germline CDR1 is LGHNA and CDR2 is YSLEER. The CDR3 sequence: CASSEDGEITEAFF. The CDR3 DNA is TGCGCCAGCAGCGAAGACGGGGAAATCACTGAAGCTTTCTTT.

The chain couples TRBV4-3 to TRBJ2-6; TRBD2 might be the D (5 bases). Deletions cut 0 bases from V and 4 bases from J, with 7 bases between. This CDR3 has 15 residues. The germline gives CDR1 LGHNA, CDR2 YSLEER. The CDR3 region has the DNA TGCGCCAGCAGCCAAGATCCGGGAGGGGCCAACGTCCTGACTTTC. It translates to CASSQDPGGANVLTF.

V and J are TRBV6-2 or TRBV6-3 and TRBJ2-7; 8 bases fit TRBD1. There are 13 residues in the CDR3. With V trimmed by 10 bases and J by 3 bases, 8 bases remained unmatched. Looked up from germline, CDR1 is MNHEY and CDR2 is SVGEGT. CDR3 loop: CATRPGQDYEQYF. As DNA, the CDR3 is TGTGCCACTAGGCCGGGACAGGACTACGAGCAGTACTTC.

This rearrangement joins TRBV10-3 to TRBJ2-1; D is ambiguous. The germline V and J ends were trimmed by 3 bases and 4 bases, with 16 bases remaining between them. Germline CDR1 reads ENHRY; CDR2 reads SYGVKD. This CDR3 region has 16 residues. The CDR3 is CAISDLGTPSYNEQFF. CDR3 bases: TGTGCCATCAGTGACCTAGGCACCCCTAGTTACAATGAGCAGTTCTTC.

Only a few counts were recorded for this clonotype. The chain carries TRBV7-8 and TRBJ1-5; a weak D match, TRBD1 (6 bases). Germline V gives CDR1 SGHVS, CDR2 FQNEAQ. This CDR3 contains 14 residues. The V and J ends lost 5 bases and 5 bases respectively, with 13 bases between them. CDR3 residues: CASSTSPGDQPQHF. CDR3 DNA sequence: TGTGCCAGCAGCACCTCCCCAGGGGATCAGCCCCAGCATTTT.

This clonotype was seen a handful of times. The chain has TRBV12-3 or TRBV12-4 and TRBJ1-6; a weak D match, TRBD1 (5 bases). The CDR3 is 12 residues long. The V end was cut by 4 bases, the J end by 10 bases, with 8 bases between. Written as DNA, the CDR3 is TGTGCCAGCAGTTACGAGGGGTCACCCCTCCACTTT. It yields the protein CASSYEGSPLHF.

Here the CDR3 reads CASSLAPAGGLETQYF. The CDR3 DNA sequence: TGTGCCAGCAGCTTAGCTCCTGCGGGGGGGTTAGAGACGCAGTATTTT. The J gene is TRBJ2-3, the V gene TRBV7-6; TRBD2 agrees at 9 bases. Germline V CDR1 and CDR2: SGHVS, FNYEAQ. The CDR3 totals 16 residues. The V segment lost 0 bases and the J segment 9 bases; nucleotides outside the gene matches: 10. Combining the CDR3 with reference TRBV7-6 and TRBJ2-3 gives the whole variable domain GAGVSQSPRYKVTKRGQDVALRCDPISGHVSLYWYRQALGQGPEFLTYFNYEAQQDKSGLPNDRFSAERPEGSISTLTIQRTEQRDSAMYRCASSLAPAGGLETQYFGPGTRLTVL.

The chain has TRBV2 and TRBJ2-7; 7 nucleotides line up with TRBD1. The CDR3 extends over 14 amino acids. The V and J ends lost 10 bases and 5 bases, in that order; junction bases with no gene match: 14. Looked up from germline, CDR1 is SNHLY and CDR2 is FYNNEI. In nucleotides, the CDR3 is TGTGCCATCTTATCGACAGGGTGGGATAACGAGCAGTACTTC. Translating gives CAILSTGWDNEQYF.

Only a few counts were recorded for this clonotype. The chain recombines TRBV6-2 or TRBV6-3 with TRBJ2-4; D not certain. The CDR3 consists of 16 residues. Trimming left V 2 bases short and J 0 bases short, with 11 bases between. Germline V lookup: CDR1 MNHEY, CDR2 SVGEGT. The CDR3 loop is CASSYDPAVAKNIQYF. CDR3 DNA: TGTGCCAGCAGTTACGACCCAGCAGTAGCCAAAAACATTCAGTACTTC.

This clonotype was counted a few times. The J gene is TRBJ1-2, the V gene TRBV4-1; D possibly corresponds to TRBD1 (6 bases). With 1 base removed from V and 8 bases from J, the gap between germline ends came to 20 bases. Germline values: CDR1 MGHRA, CDR2 YSYEKL. This CDR3 spans 16 amino acids. The CDR3 reads CASSQAVRTDYSGYTF. CDR3 sequence (DNA): TGCGCCAGCAGCCAAGCTGTAAGGACAGATTATAGCGGCTACACCTTC.

This clonotype was detected many times. The chain recombines TRBV20-1 with TRBJ1-3; D gene unclear. Trimming removed 7 bases from V and 2 bases from J, with 9 bases in between. The CDR3 is 12 amino acids. Germline CDR1 and CDR2: DFQATT and SNEGSKA (reference sequence). CDR3 amino acids: CSVWAAGNTIYF. DNA of the CDR3: TGCAGTGTTTGGGCAGCTGGAAACACCATATATTTT.

This clonotype has more than one count but fewer than ten. The chain is built from TRBV6-6 and TRBJ2-7; TRBD1 matches 9 bases. Germline trimming cut 4 bases from V and 3 bases from J; bases unmatched to any gene: 1. Germline loops: CDR1 MNHNY, CDR2 SVGAGI (reference sequence). The CDR3 loop spans 13 amino acids. CDR3 in DNA: TGTGCCAGCAGTTGGGACAGGGACTACGAGCAGTACTTC. Protein sequence: CASSWDRDYEQYF.

This clonotype occurred a few times. The chain employs TRBV7-2 and TRBJ1-6; D is perhaps TRBD1 (6 bases). CDR1 is SGHTA and CDR2 is FQGNSA in the germline V gene. This CDR3 is built from 16 residues. Trimming stripped 3 bases from V and 9 bases from J, with 18 bases between. The CDR3, as DNA: TGTGCCAGCAGCTTCTCTCCGGACAGCATTACTTCACCCCTCCACTTT. Translation gives CASSFSPDSITSPLHF.

The chain has TRBV27 and TRBJ1-2; D remains ambiguous. CDR3 size: 14 residues. Trimming removed 4 bases from V and 10 bases from J, with 19 bases in between. The germline V gene has CDR1 MNHEY and CDR2 SMNVEV (reference sequence). CDR3: CASSWTPGSMDYTF. CDR3 bases: TGTGCCAGCAGTTGGACGCCCGGGTCTATGGACTACACCTTC.

The chain carries TRBV4-1 and TRBJ2-2; 10 nucleotides match TRBD2. The CDR3 length is 17 residues. Germline CDR1 and CDR2: MGHRA and YSYEKL. Germline trimming cut 8 bases from V and 7 bases from J; bases unmatched to any gene: 16. This CDR3 is CASAIRTSGGADGELFF. In DNA form, the CDR3 reads TGCGCCAGCGCGATAAGAACAAGCGGGGGGGCCGACGGGGAGCTGTTTTTT.

The chain uses TRBV29-1 and TRBJ1-2; D may be TRBD1 (5 bases). Trimming took 4 bases from V and 7 from J, leaving 16 bases between them. The length of the CDR3 is 13 residues. The germline V gene encodes CDR1 SQVTM and CDR2 ANQGSEA. DNA for the CDR3: TGCAGCGTTGTAGAGGGGTCCTCTGGTGGCTACACCTTC. Translating it yields CSVVEGSSGGYTF. Complete variable domain (other parts from reference TRBV29-1 and TRBJ1-2): SAVISQKPSRDICQRGTSLTIQCQVDSQVTMMFWYRQQPGQSLTLIATANQGSEATYESGFVIDKFPISRPNLTFSTLTVSNMSPEDSSIYLCSVVEGSSGGYTFGSGTRLTVV.

The genes are TRBV7-2 and TRBJ1-4; D is undetermined. The CDR3 extends over 15 amino acids. From germline, CDR1 is SGHTA and CDR2 FQGNSA. V dropped 1 base and J dropped 6 bases, with 12 bases sitting between them. This CDR3 reads CASSLDIGSDEKLFF. For the CDR3, the DNA is TGTGCCAGCAGCTTAGATATCGGAAGCGATGAAAAACTGTTTTTT.

This clonotype was observed a few times. The rearrangement joins TRBV7-9 to TRBJ2-1; 8 nucleotides align to TRBD1. After removal of 4 bases from V and 6 bases from J, the junction contained 5 bases not matched to a gene. CDR3 length: 14 residues. Germline CDR1 reads SEHNR; CDR2 reads FQNEAQ (reference sequence). The CDR3 reads CASSSGQGFNEQFF. In nucleotides, the CDR3 is TGTGCCAGCAGCTCTGGACAGGGATTCAATGAGCAGTTCTTC.

J is TRBJ2-7 and V is TRBV11-2; 9 positions agree with TRBD1. This CDR3 has 19 amino acids. V shed 5 bases and J 2 bases; nucleotides not matched to a gene: 19. Germline lookup yields CDR1 SGHAT and CDR2 FQNNGV. The CDR3: CASSTNGGTGRFQAYEQYF. CDR3 DNA sequence: TGTGCCAGCAGCACCAATGGGGGGACAGGGCGTTTCCAGGCCTACGAGCAGTACTTC. The whole variable domain, filled in from reference TRBV11-2 and TRBJ2-7, reads EAGVAQSPRYKIIEKRQSVAFWCNPISGHATLYWYQQILGQGPKLLIQFQNNGVVDDSQLPKDRFSAERLKGVDSTLKIQPAKLEDSAVYLCASSTNGGTGRFQAYEQYFGPGTRLTVT.

The gene calls are TRBV6-5 and TRBJ2-5, with 7 nucleotides matching TRBD1. The trim removed 5 bases at V and 3 bases at J, leaving 12 bases unmatched. Germline V gene lookup returns CDR1 MNHEY and CDR2 SVGAGI. The CDR3 covers 16 residues. CDR3 bases: TGTGCCAGCAGTATGTCCTCCTGGACAGGTGAAGAGACCCAGTACTTC. This encodes CASSMSSWTGEETQYF.

The CDR3 sequence is CASRVMGGGRGSEQFF. The DNA of the CDR3 is TGTGCCAGCAGGGTTATGGGTGGTGGCAGGGGGAGTGAGCAGTTCTTC. The rearrangement uses TRBV27 and TRBJ2-1; 7 bases are a match to TRBD1. V shed 6 bases and J 9 bases; nucleotides not matched to a gene: 17. Per germline, CDR1 MNHEY and CDR2 SMNVEV (reference sequence). The CDR3 consists of 16 residues.

Here the CDR3 reads CASISAGPDTQYF. Written as DNA, the CDR3 is TGTGCCAGCATTTCCGCGGGGCCAGATACGCAGTATTTT. The V gene is TRBV7-8, the J gene TRBJ2-3, with a possible D match to TRBD2 (6 bases). This CDR3 contains 13 residues. Germline V gene sequence: CDR1 SGHVS, CDR2 FQNEAQ. Trimming left V 7 bases short and J 4 bases short, with 12 bases between.